These 25 T cell receptor beta chains came from one sample sequenced in a study of beta chain features in type 1 diabetes. Every isolated RNA sample was fully reverse transcribed, so sequencing captured expressed TCRB transcripts. Clones were read by immunoSEQ multiplex PCR, and TCRdb kept only the in-frame ones, dropping some. In the table there are under 550,000 clones, more than 9.5% of which are singletons. Sequencing used naive CD4+ T cells from blood. These receptors came from a woman in her late teens or twenties in good health.

This clone was observed a few times. V and J are TRBV19 and TRBJ2-3; no firm D call. V dropped 10 bases and J dropped 4 bases, with 15 bases sitting between them. The germline V gene has CDR1 LNHDA and CDR2 SQIVND (reference sequence). The CDR3 spans 13 residues. The CDR3 loop reads CATARGGADTQYF. The CDR3, as DNA: TGTGCCACAGCACGAGGTGGAGCAGATACGCAGTATTTT. Looking up the rest from reference TRBV19 and TRBJ2-3 gives the full variable domain: DGGITQSPKYLFRKEGQNVTLSCEQNLNHDAMYWYRQDPGQGLRLIYYSQIVNDFQKGDIAEGYSVSREKKESFPLTVTSAQKNPTAFYLCATARGGADTQYFGPGTRLTVL.

This clone was seen only a few times. The sample contains more than one DNA sequence encoding this CDR3. J is TRBJ2-6 and V is TRBV27; D unresolved. The CDR3 sequence is 14 residues long. The germline V gene has CDR1 MNHEY and CDR2 SMNVEV (reference sequence). The germline V and J ends were trimmed by 6 bases and 0 bases, with 6 bases remaining between them. The CDR3 reads CASRRVSGANVLTF. CDR3 nucleotide sequence: TGTGCCAGCAGGCGAGTCTCTGGGGCCAACGTCCTGACTTTC.

This clone was seen a handful of times. This chain links TRBV7-2 with TRBJ2-5; no firm D call. V was pared by 6 bases and J by 2 bases, with 25 bases between. Germline V gene sequence: CDR1 SGHTA, CDR2 FQGNSA. There are 18 residues in the CDR3. CDR3 region: CASSPLREASAAQETQYF. CDR3 DNA sequence: TGTGCCAGCAGTCCACTTAGAGAGGCTTCCGCGGCACAAGAGACCCAGTACTTC. The full variable domain, its missing parts supplied by reference TRBV7-2 and TRBJ2-5, is GAGVSQSPSNKVTEKGKDVELRCDPISGHTALYWYRQSLGQGLEFLIYFQGNSAPDKSGLPSDRFSAERTGGSVSTLTIQRTQQEDSAVYLCASSPLREASAAQETQYFGPGTRLLVL.

The V and J genes are TRBV2 and TRBJ1-1, with 8 nucleotides matching TRBD1. Germline lookup yields CDR1 SNHLY and CDR2 FYNNEI. V shed 5 bases and J 5 bases; nucleotides not matched to a gene: 7. The CDR3 loop spans 14 amino acids. The CDR3 region is CASSRQGWWTEAFF. The DNA of the CDR3 is TGTGCCAGCAGTCGACAGGGGTGGTGGACTGAAGCTTTCTTT.

The CDR3, as DNA: TGTGCCAGCATCTCCTACGAGCAGTACGTC. Its protein product is CASISYEQYV. This chain connects TRBV19 to TRBJ2-7; no definite D call. The CDR3 extends over 10 amino acids. Germline CDR1 reads LNHDA; CDR2 reads SQIVND (reference sequence). V lost 9 bases to trimming and J lost 0 bases, with 3 bases between them.

The chain has TRBV7-2 and TRBJ2-3; D is perhaps TRBD1 (5 bases). There are 15 residues in the CDR3. V was trimmed by 5 bases and J by 3 bases, leaving 15 bases between them. The germline V gene encodes CDR1 SGHTA and CDR2 FQGNSA. DNA of the CDR3: TGTGCCAGCAGCCCGCAGGGTACGGGTACAGATACGCAGTATTTT. Protein sequence: CASSPQGTGTDTQYF.

V usage is TRBV7-9 and J usage is TRBJ2-1; 8 bases map to TRBD1. The CDR3 is 15 amino acids. CDR1 is SEHNR and CDR2 is FQNEAQ in the germline V gene (reference sequence). Losses at the gene ends were 5 bases for V and 8 bases for J; bases not matched to a gene: 11. CDR3 bases: TGTGCCAGCAGCCTAAGACAGGGGATAGGCGATGAGCAGTTCTTC. The encoded protein is CASSLRQGIGDEQFF.

The rearrangement joins TRBV19 to TRBJ2-3; D may match TRBD1 or TRBD2 (6 bases each). The CDR3 has 16 residues. CDR1 is LNHDA, CDR2 SQIVND, per germline (reference sequence). V dropped 4 bases and J dropped 4 bases, with 18 bases sitting between them. CDR3 coding DNA: TGTGCCAGTAGTAATCTCTCCCCGGGGGCGGCAGATACGCAGTATTTT. It specifies CASSNLSPGAADTQYF.

This clone was seen more than once but under ten times. The V call is TRBV11-2, the J call TRBJ2-1, with D perhaps being TRBD1 or TRBD2 (5 bases each). Germline CDR1 SGHAT, CDR2 FQNNGV. This CDR3 is built from 13 residues. V lost 1 base and J lost 4, with 5 bases in between. The CDR3 reads CASSLGGYNEQFF. CDR3 sequence (DNA): TGTGCCAGCAGCTTAGGGGGGTACAATGAGCAGTTCTTC.

A few counts support this clone. The chain recombines TRBV29-1 with TRBJ1-3, with D perhaps TRBD1 (5 bases). The ends were cut back, 7 bases at V and 4 bases at J, with 11 bases in the middle. Germline CDR1 is SQVTM and CDR2 is ANQGSEA. The CDR3 has 12 residues. CDR3 region: CSAGDGGNTIYF. Here the CDR3 DNA reads TGCAGCGCTGGGGACGGCGGAAACACCATATATTTT.

J is TRBJ1-3 and V is TRBV25-1, with 8 bases aligning to TRBD1. Trimming cost V 5 bases and J 4 bases; bases outside gene matches: 4. Per the germline V gene, CDR1 is MGHDK and CDR2 is SYGVNS. This CDR3 comprises 14 residues. CDR3 amino acids: CASSLRDRGNTIYF. CDR3 nucleotides: TGTGCCAGCAGTCTCCGGGACAGGGGAAACACCATATATTTT.

Note on this clone: A much larger clone lies one base from this, so it may be a read error. Other DNA sequences in the same sample also yield this CDR3. The J gene is TRBJ2-6, the V gene TRBV27; D gene unclear. Germline CDR1 reads MNHEY; CDR2 reads SMNVEV (reference sequence). The CDR3 runs 13 residues. Trimming stripped 6 bases from V and 0 bases from J, with 3 bases between. The CDR3 spells CASRLSGANVLTF. In DNA, the CDR3 is TGTGCCAGCAGACTCTCTGGGGCCAACGTCCTGACTTTC.

Only a few counts were recorded for this clone. The chain combines TRBV7-8 with TRBJ2-3; TRBD2 might be the D (6 bases). The CDR3 loop spans 14 amino acids. Germline CDR1 SGHVS, CDR2 FQNEAQ. Trimming left V 3 bases short and J 15 bases short, with 22 bases between. The CDR3 DNA reads TGTGCCAGCAGCTTGGGAGTAGCGGTCCCGACGCTTTATTTT. Amino acids: CASSLGVAVPTLYF. Full variable domain (remainder filled in from reference TRBV7-8 and TRBJ2-3): GAGVSQSPRYKVAKRGQDVALRCDPISGHVSLFWYQQALGQGPEFLTYFQNEAQLDKSGLPSDRFFAERPEGSVSTLKIQRTQQEDSAVYLCASSLGVAVPTLYFGPGTRLTVL.

This clone was detected only a few times. The chain is built from TRBV9 and TRBJ2-3; 11 bases agree with TRBD2. Germline CDR1 SGDLS, CDR2 YYNGEE. The V segment lost 3 bases and the J segment 0 bases; nucleotides outside the gene matches: 3. The length of the CDR3 is 16 residues. In DNA, the CDR3 is TGTGCCAGCAGCGAGACTAGCGGGATGAGCACAGATACGCAGTATTTT. It yields the protein CASSETSGMSTDTQYF. Full variable domain (remainder filled in from reference TRBV9 and TRBJ2-3): DSGVTQTPKHLITATGQRVTLRCSPRSGDLSVYWYQQSLDQGLQFLIQYYNGEERAKGNILERFSAQQFPDLHSELNLSSLELGDSALYFCASSETSGMSTDTQYFGPGTRLTVL.

The V call is TRBV29-1, the J call TRBJ2-2; D gene uncertain. The CDR3 covers 16 residues. V was shortened by 7 bases and J by 2 bases, with 20 bases between the two germline ends. CDR1 is SQVTM and CDR2 is ANQGSEA in the germline V gene. The CDR3 DNA reads TGCAGCGCCCTAGGACGCGGCGGTCCCAACACCGGGGAGCTGTTTTTT. Amino acids: CSALGRGGPNTGELFF.

This clone was found a few times. The CDR3: CASSQALRNTGELFF. The CDR3 coding sequence is TGTGCCAGCAGCCAAGCTTTGAGAAACACCGGGGAGCTGTTTTTT. This chain connects TRBV14 to TRBJ2-2, with D uncertain. Between the trimmed V and J ends, which lost 1 base and 2 bases, there was a span of 8 bases. This CDR3 spans 15 amino acids. Germline loops: CDR1 SGHDN, CDR2 FVKESK.

The table lists this clone with many counts. The gene calls are TRBV30 and TRBJ2-1, with D uncertain. V was clipped by 2 bases and J by 7 bases, with 9 bases between them. This CDR3 is 12 amino acids long. Germline CDR1 reads GTSNPN; CDR2 reads SVGIG (reference sequence). In DNA form, the CDR3 reads TGTGCCTGGAGTTTGAACTCGAATGAGCAGTTCTTC. Amino acid sequence: CAWSLNSNEQFF. The whole variable domain, remainder taken from reference TRBV30 and TRBJ2-1, is SQTIHQWPATLVQPVGSPLSLECTVEGTSNPNLYWYRQAAGRGLQLLFYSVGIGQISSEVPQNLSASRPQDRQFILSSKKLLLSDSGFYLCAWSLNSNEQFFGPGTRLTVL.

A few counts support this clone. The sample holds other DNA sequences that translate to the same CDR3. The rearrangement links TRBV7-9 to TRBJ2-6; D gene ambiguous. The V and J ends lost 5 bases and 0 bases respectively, with 14 bases between them. The CDR3 is made up of 17 amino acids. In germline, CDR1 is SEHNR, CDR2 FQNEAQ (reference sequence). This chain's CDR3 is CASSSRVRDSGANVLTF. The CDR3 DNA sequence: TGTGCCAGCAGCAGCCGGGTGCGAGACTCTGGGGCCAACGTCCTGACTTTC.

The gene calls are TRBV28 and TRBJ2-5; D not certain. V was pared by 4 bases and J by 2 bases, with 5 bases between. This CDR3 has 12 residues. CDR1 is MDHEN and CDR2 is SYDVKM in the germline V gene. The CDR3 is CASSYYQETQYF. Here the CDR3 DNA reads TGTGCCAGCAGTTACTATCAAGAGACCCAGTACTTC.

This chain uses TRBV7-9 with TRBJ2-1; 7 bases map to TRBD1. The trim removed 4 bases at V and 9 bases at J, leaving 9 bases unmatched. The germline CDR1 and CDR2 sequences are SEHNR and FQNEAQ (reference sequence). CDR3 length: 14 residues. This chain's CDR3 is CASSYRDRVSEQFF. The CDR3 nucleotides are TGTGCCAGCAGCTATAGAGACAGGGTTAGTGAGCAGTTCTTC. Drawing the rest from reference TRBV7-9 and TRBJ2-1, the complete variable domain is DTGVSQNPRHKITKRGQNVTFRCDPISEHNRLYWYRQTLGQGPEFLTYFQNEAQLEKSRLLSDRFSAERPKGSFSTLEIQRTEQGDSAMYLCASSYRDRVSEQFFGPGTRLTVL.

The chain uses TRBV18 and TRBJ1-4; a possible D gene is TRBD1 (5 bases). Trimming removed 4 bases from V and 6 bases from J, with 15 bases in between. Per germline, CDR1 KGHSH and CDR2 LQKENI. The CDR3 runs to 15 residues. CDR3 coding DNA: TGTGCCAGCTCACTCCGTGGGGGTGTGGATGAAAAACTGTTTTTT. It encodes CASSLRGGVDEKLFF.

The J gene is TRBJ2-3, the V gene TRBV7-2, with 7 bases lining up with TRBD1. The CDR3 sequence is 14 residues long. The germline V gene has CDR1 SGHTA and CDR2 FQGNSA. The ends lost 0 bases at V and 6 bases at J; junction bases unmatched: 3. CDR3 sequence: CASSLADRRDTQYF. As DNA, the CDR3 is TGTGCCAGCAGCTTAGCGGACAGGAGGGATACGCAGTATTTT.

This clone has just a few counts. The CDR3 spells CASSLEFFQGYTF. In DNA, the CDR3 is TGTGCCAGCAGCTTAGAGTTTTTTCAGGGCTACACCTTC. This chain uses TRBV7-9 with TRBJ1-2, with D hard to call. Deletions cut 1 base from V and 8 bases from J, with 11 bases between. The CDR3 contains 13 residues. CDR1 is SEHNR and CDR2 is FQNEAQ in the germline V gene (reference sequence).

The chain recombines TRBV11-2 with TRBJ2-5; 9 nucleotides align to TRBD1. With 3 bases clipped from V and 4 bases from J, the junction kept 12 bases outside the gene matches. Germline lookup yields CDR1 SGHAT and CDR2 FQNNGV. CDR3 length: 17 residues. Here the CDR3 reads CASSLGTGSLNRETQYF. The CDR3 DNA reads TGTGCCAGCAGCTTGGGGACAGGGAGCCTAAACAGAGAGACCCAGTACTTC.

This clone was seen a handful of times. The chain has TRBV7-9 and TRBJ2-5; D is possibly TRBD1 or TRBD2 (5 bases each). Germline values: CDR1 SEHNR, CDR2 FQNEAQ (reference sequence). V lost 3 bases and J lost 2, with 13 bases in between. The CDR3 runs 15 residues. The CDR3, as DNA: TGTGCCAGCAGCTTGGGGGAAGTCCGTCAAGAGACCCAGTACTTC. Its translation: CASSLGEVRQETQYF.